These 26 T cell receptor beta chains share one sample of origin, sequenced in a study of OX40 agonist ivuxolimab in advanced cancers. The library was produced with the immunoSEQ multiplex PCR assay. TCRdb provides this immuneACCESS table in a form limited to in-frame rearrangements. Some clones are lacking; in checked studies, under half of them reflect an unresolved V gene, and why the rest are absent is not known. The sample table records 12,000 or so clones; under 80% of these occur just once. The top ten clones comprise 25% to 35% of the sample. This material consisted of CD4+ or CD8+ T cells sorted from blood, taken in a trial of the OX40 agonist ivuxolimab. Source of these receptors: an adult with an advanced solid tumor such as melanoma, head and neck, liver or kidney cancer.

The table lists this clone with a few counts. The chain uses TRBV19 and TRBJ2-1; D possibly corresponds to TRBD2 (6 bases). The V end was cut by 1 base, the J end by 10 bases, with 8 bases between. The CDR3 length is 12 residues. Germline values: CDR1 LNHDA, CDR2 SQIVND (reference sequence). The CDR3, as DNA: TGTGCCAGTAGTATAGGCGGACTAGAGCAGTTCTTC. It is translated as CASSIGGLEQFF.

The chain combines TRBV4-1 with TRBJ1-3; maybe TRBD1 (5 bases). The V gene's germline CDR1 is MGHRA and CDR2 YSYEKL. The CDR3 loop spans 15 amino acids. Trimming left V 0 bases short and J 4 bases short, with 10 bases between. The CDR3 DNA sequence: TGCGCCAGCAGCCAAGACGAGGGGCTAGGAAACACCATATATTTT. Protein product: CASSQDEGLGNTIYF.

The chain links TRBV28 to TRBJ2-7; 12 positions agree with TRBD2. J lost 3 bases, V lost 5 bases, and 11 bases had no gene match. This CDR3 has 17 amino acids. Germline-derived CDR1 and CDR2 are MDHEN and SYDVKM. The CDR3, as DNA: TGTGCCAGCAGTACCCGACTAGCGGGAGATATTTACTACGAGCAGTACGTC. Protein sequence: CASSTRLAGDIYYEQYV.

This clone showed up just a few times. The V gene is TRBV6-8, the J gene TRBJ1-5; 7 positions match TRBD1. Looked up from germline, CDR1 is MNHGY and CDR2 is SAAAGT. The length of the CDR3 is 15 residues. V trimming: 6 bases; J trimming: 3 bases; junction bases outside the gene matches: 8. CDR3 sequence reads: CASSPKGQFNQPQHF. The CDR3 bases are TGTGCCAGCAGCCCGAAGGGACAGTTCAATCAGCCCCAGCATTTT.

This clone was seen once. The chain couples TRBV7-8 to TRBJ2-1, with D possibly matching TRBD2 (6 bases). The germline CDR1 and CDR2 sequences are SGHVS and FQNEAQ. V was clipped by 3 bases and J by 0 bases, with 12 bases between them. This CDR3 is 16 amino acids long. The CDR3 spells CASSFPSEYSYNEQFF. Here the CDR3 DNA reads TGTGCCAGCAGCTTTCCTAGCGAATACTCCTACAATGAGCAGTTCTTC.

The chain has TRBV7-2 and TRBJ1-1; D gene unclear. This CDR3 is built from 15 residues. Germline CDR1 SGHTA, CDR2 FQGNSA. V was trimmed by 1 base and J by 0 bases, leaving 9 bases between them. CDR3: CASSLGRYMNTEAFF. CDR3 in DNA: TGTGCCAGCAGCTTAGGGAGATACATGAACACTGAAGCTTTCTTT. Based on the CDR3 plus reference TRBV7-2 and TRBJ1-1, the full variable domain is GAGVSQSPSNKVTEKGKDVELRCDPISGHTALYWYRQSLGQGLEFLIYFQGNSAPDKSGLPSDRFSAERTGGSVSTLTIQRTQQEDSAVYLCASSLGRYMNTEAFFGQGTRLTVV.

V gene TRBV30 combines with J gene TRBJ2-1, with 12 bases identical to TRBD1. V lost 5 bases, J lost 7 bases, and 6 bases stayed unmatched. Germline values: CDR1 GTSNPN, CDR2 SVGIG (reference sequence). The CDR3 sequence is 14 residues long. The CDR3 loop reads CAWDGTGGLNEQFF. The CDR3 DNA reads as TGTGCCTGGGACGGGACAGGGGGCTTGAATGAGCAGTTCTTC.

The J gene is TRBJ2-1, the V gene TRBV9; D ambiguous. The CDR3 is 10 residues long. Deletions cut 7 bases from V and 6 bases from J, with 5 bases between. CDR1 is SGDLS, CDR2 YYNGEE, per germline. The CDR3 nucleotides read TGTGCCAGCGGAACCAATGAGCAGTTCTTC. This codes for CASGTNEQFF.

V gene TRBV27 combines with J gene TRBJ2-7; TRBD1 is a possible D gene (6 bases). The germline gives CDR1 MNHEY, CDR2 SMNVEV (reference sequence). Between the trimmed V and J ends, which lost 5 bases and 7 bases, there was a span of 15 bases. This CDR3 is built from 13 residues. The CDR3 bases are TGTGCCAGCAGTCAGGGGACATCGGGGGAGCAGTACTTC. Its protein product is CASSQGTSGEQYF.

The chain has TRBV5-1 and TRBJ2-2, with 11 bases matching TRBD1. Looked up from germline, CDR1 is SGHRS and CDR2 is YFSETQ. The CDR3 runs to 16 residues. V lost 4 bases to trimming and J lost 6 bases; unmatched junction nucleotides: 8. The CDR3 nucleotides read TGCGCCAGCAGCAACCGGGACAGGGGGTTTTCCGGGGAGCTGTTTTTT. Its protein product is CASSNRDRGFSGELFF.

This chain connects TRBV28 to TRBJ2-1; D ambiguous. Per germline, CDR1 MDHEN and CDR2 SYDVKM. The ends were cut back, 8 bases at V and 0 bases at J, with 14 bases in the middle. The CDR3 runs to 15 residues. The CDR3 DNA follows: TGTGCCAGCCGCGAGGTCCAGAGCTCCTACAATGAGCAGTTCTTC. This codes for CASREVQSSYNEQFF. The whole variable domain, remainder taken from reference TRBV28 and TRBJ2-1, is DVKVTQSSRYLVKRTGEKVFLECVQDMDHENMFWYRQDPGLGLRLIYFSYDVKMKEKGDIPEGYSVSREKKERFSLILESASTNQTSMYLCASREVQSSYNEQFFGPGTRLTVL.

This clone qualifies as medium-sized. This sequence joins TRBV19 and TRBJ1-5, with 10 positions matching TRBD1. J was trimmed by 7 bases and V by 3 bases; bases with no gene match: 6. Germline V gives CDR1 LNHDA, CDR2 SQIVND (reference sequence). The CDR3 is made up of 15 amino acids. The CDR3: CASSISGTGVQPQHF. The CDR3 bases are TGTGCCAGTAGTATCTCCGGGACAGGGGTACAGCCCCAGCATTTT.

This sequence joins TRBV6-5 and TRBJ1-1; weak D call: TRBD1 (5 bases). The CDR3 sequence is 13 residues long. Germline CDR1 and CDR2: MNHEY and SVGAGI. V lost 1 base to trimming and J lost 5 bases, with 8 bases between them. The chain's CDR3 is CASSYYRGTEAFF. The CDR3 DNA sequence: TGTGCCAGCAGTTACTATCGGGGGACTGAAGCTTTCTTT.

This sequence joins TRBV28 and TRBJ2-6; D is undetermined. Germline V lookup: CDR1 MDHEN, CDR2 SYDVKM. V lost 2 bases and J lost 2, with 1 base in between. CDR3 length: 13 residues. The CDR3 region has the DNA TGTGCCAGCAGTTTAACTGGGGCCAACGTCCTGACTTTC. Translation gives CASSLTGANVLTF.

This clone came up a few times. J is TRBJ2-7 and V is TRBV10-2, with no clear D. Trimming removed 4 bases from V and 5 bases from J, with 6 bases in between. The CDR3 runs 11 residues. Germline V gene lookup returns CDR1 WSHSY and CDR2 SAAADI. The CDR3 loop is CASSGPHEQYF. The CDR3 bases are TGCGCCAGCAGTGGCCCCCACGAGCAGTACTTC.

This chain joins TRBV19 and TRBJ1-4; 7 bases match TRBD1. V lost 7 bases to trimming and J lost 8 bases; unmatched junction nucleotides: 10. This CDR3 contains 14 residues. Per the germline V gene, CDR1 is LNHDA and CDR2 is SQIVND (reference sequence). CDR3 bases: TGTGCCAGTACCAATACAGGGGTAGGAGAAAAACTGTTTTTT. Its protein product is CASTNTGVGEKLFF.

J is TRBJ2-1 and V is TRBV6-6; 8 positions match TRBD1. Trimming took 3 bases from V and 12 from J; bases not matched to a gene: 10. This CDR3 spans 14 amino acids. Germline V gene lookup returns CDR1 MNHNY and CDR2 SVGAGI (reference sequence). The CDR3 DNA is TGTGCCAGCAGTTATGCCCCGGACAGGGCGGGGCAGTTCTTC. This translates into CASSYAPDRAGQFF.

This chain links TRBV7-6 with TRBJ2-1, with TRBD2 identical over 14 bases. Germline values: CDR1 SGHVS, CDR2 FNYEAQ. The CDR3 runs to 15 residues. The V and J ends lost 5 bases and 6 bases, in that order; junction bases with no gene match: 3. This CDR3 is CASSMTSGRANEQFF. In nucleotides, the CDR3 is TGTGCCAGCAGCATGACTAGCGGGAGGGCCAATGAGCAGTTCTTC.

The chain carries TRBV5-1 and TRBJ2-1; D is ambiguous. Trimming left V 0 bases short and J 14 bases short, with 9 bases between. The CDR3 covers 11 residues. Germline CDR1 SGHRS, CDR2 YFSETQ. The CDR3 sequence: CASSLADLEFF. CDR3 sequence (DNA): TGCGCCAGCAGCTTGGCAGATCTCGAGTTCTTC.

With respect to this clone: A far larger clone is a single base away, which makes a read error likely. V is TRBV6-4 and J is TRBJ2-3; 7 nucleotides align to TRBD1. CDR3 size: 13 residues. The V segment lost 6 bases and the J segment 5 bases; nucleotides outside the gene matches: 5. In germline, CDR1 is MRHNA, CDR2 SNTAGT. CDR3 amino acids: CASSGTDEDTQYF. The CDR3, as DNA: TGTGCCAGCAGCGGGACAGATGAAGATACGCAGTATTTT.

J is TRBJ2-1 and V is TRBV11-2; tentatively, D is TRBD2 (7 bases). This CDR3 has 16 residues. Trimming left V 2 bases short and J 8 bases short, with 19 bases between. CDR1 and CDR2 (germline): SGHAT, FQNNGV. The chain's CDR3 is CASSLLGKGGIDEQFF. DNA of the CDR3: TGTGCCAGCAGCTTACTGGGAAAGGGGGGGATCGATGAGCAGTTCTTC. Looking up the rest from reference TRBV11-2 and TRBJ2-1 gives the full variable domain: EAGVAQSPRYKIIEKRQSVAFWCNPISGHATLYWYQQILGQGPKLLIQFQNNGVVDDSQLPKDRFSAERLKGVDSTLKIQPAKLEDSAVYLCASSLLGKGGIDEQFFGPGTRLTVL.

This rearrangement joins TRBV7-9 to TRBJ2-3; either TRBD1 or TRBD2 may fit D (6 bases each). Germline V gene data show CDR1 as SEHNR and CDR2 as FQNEAQ (reference sequence). This CDR3 is 16 amino acids long. Trimming shortened V by 1 base and J by 4 bases, and 15 bases separated the two germline ends. Here the CDR3 DNA reads TGTGCCAGCAGCTTAGGTGGAGGGGGTAACGCAGATACGCAGTATTTT. Amino acid sequence: CASSLGGGGNADTQYF.

The chain recombines TRBV7-8 with TRBJ1-5, with D tentatively TRBD1 (6 bases). Per the germline V gene, CDR1 is SGHVS and CDR2 is FQNEAQ. The CDR3 consists of 15 residues. V was pared by 6 bases and J by 1 base, with 13 bases between. The CDR3 region is CASRLGGISNQPQHF. The CDR3 bases are TGTGCCAGCAGACTAGGGGGGATCAGCAATCAGCCCCAGCATTTT.

This chain uses TRBV27 with TRBJ2-3; tentatively, D is TRBD1 or TRBD2 (5 bases each). The CDR3 is 15 amino acids. Germline lookup yields CDR1 MNHEY and CDR2 SMNVEV (reference sequence). Trimming left V 3 bases short and J 5 bases short, with 15 bases between. CDR3 in amino acids: CASSLPGTTRDTQYF. CDR3 nucleotides: TGTGCCAGCAGTTTGCCCGGGACCACACGAGATACGCAGTATTTT.

The gene calls are TRBV7-8 and TRBJ1-1, with D hard to call. The length of the CDR3 is 14 residues. Trimming took off 2 bases at V and 0 bases at J, with 7 bases between the two ends. Germline V CDR1 and CDR2: SGHVS, FQNEAQ. The CDR3 protein is CASSLTIMNTEAFF. DNA for the CDR3: TGTGCCAGCAGCTTAACGATCATGAACACTGAAGCTTTCTTT. Full variable domain (outside the CDR3, taken from reference TRBV7-8 and TRBJ1-1): GAGVSQSPRYKVAKRGQDVALRCDPISGHVSLFWYQQALGQGPEFLTYFQNEAQLDKSGLPSDRFFAERPEGSVSTLKIQRTQQEDSAVYLCASSLTIMNTEAFFGQGTRLTVV.

This clone was recorded only once. This rearrangement joins TRBV29-1 to TRBJ1-1; D possibly corresponds to TRBD1 (6 bases). With 6 bases removed from V and 6 bases from J, the gap between germline ends came to 14 bases. CDR1 is SQVTM, CDR2 ANQGSEA, per germline. This CDR3 region has 12 residues. In nucleotides, the CDR3 is TGCAGCGTAGAACAGGGATCCTCTGAAGCTTTCTTT. Translated: CSVEQGSSEAFF.